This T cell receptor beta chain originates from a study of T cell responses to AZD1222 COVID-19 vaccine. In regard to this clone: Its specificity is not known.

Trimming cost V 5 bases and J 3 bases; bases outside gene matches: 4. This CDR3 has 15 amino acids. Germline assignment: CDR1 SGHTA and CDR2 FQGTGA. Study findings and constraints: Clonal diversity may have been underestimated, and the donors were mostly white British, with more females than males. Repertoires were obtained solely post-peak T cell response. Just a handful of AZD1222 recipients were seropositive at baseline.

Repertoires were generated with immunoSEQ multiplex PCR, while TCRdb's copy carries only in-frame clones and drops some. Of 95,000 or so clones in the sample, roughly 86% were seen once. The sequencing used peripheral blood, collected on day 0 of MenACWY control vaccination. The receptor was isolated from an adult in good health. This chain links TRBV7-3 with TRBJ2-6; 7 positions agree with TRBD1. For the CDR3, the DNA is TGTGCCAGCAGCCTGACAGGGAATGGGGCCAACGTCCTGACTTTC. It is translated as CASSLTGNGANVLTF. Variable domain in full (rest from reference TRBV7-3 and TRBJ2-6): GAGVSQTPSNKVTEKGKYVELRCDPISGHTALYWYRQSLGQGPEFLIYFQGTGAADDSGLPNDRFFAVRPEGSVSTLKIQRTERGDSAVYLCASSLTGNGANVLTFGAGSRLTVL.